The source of this T cell receptor beta chain is a study of memory B cells and T cells in multiple sclerosis. Study results and caveats: Compartments had unequal clone-set sizes, affecting shared clonotype counts.

Stimulus-free culture yielded autoproliferating CFSE-dim and non-proliferating CFSE-high T cells, each sequenced separately. Replicate wells were pooled after 7 days of stimulus-free culture of roughly 5x10^7 CFSE-labeled PBMCs. PBMCs were labeled with approximately 0.53 uM CFSE and cultured without exogenous stimuli. V lost 0 bases and J 7 bases, leaving 12 bases between the germline ends. Germline CDR1 is MNHEY and CDR2 is SMNVEV (reference sequence). The CDR3 sequence is 14 residues long. Sequencing was performed with immunoSEQ multiplex PCR; in TCRdb, only in-frame clones are kept and a portion is missing. The table lists 35,000 to 55,000 clones, roughly 82% of them singletons, with 0.9% to 1.4% in the top ten. About this clone: Antigen specificity is unknown.

The sample comprised PBMCs from blood kept in culture. The rearrangement joins TRBV27 to TRBJ1-2; D unresolved. This TCR was recovered from a human donor with multiple sclerosis. As DNA, the CDR3 is TGTGCCAGCAGTTTATCGGAAGGTGGCAGTGGCTACACCTTC. Translated, it gives CASSLSEGGSGYTF.